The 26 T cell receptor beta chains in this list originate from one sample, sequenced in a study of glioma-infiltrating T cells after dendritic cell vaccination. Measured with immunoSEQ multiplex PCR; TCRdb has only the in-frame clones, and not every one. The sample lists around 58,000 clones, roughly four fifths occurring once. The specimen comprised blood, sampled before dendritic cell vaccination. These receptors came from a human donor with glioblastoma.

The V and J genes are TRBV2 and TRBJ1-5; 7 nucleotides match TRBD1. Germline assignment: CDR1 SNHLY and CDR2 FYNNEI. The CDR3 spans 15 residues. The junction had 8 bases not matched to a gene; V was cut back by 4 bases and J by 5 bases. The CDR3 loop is CASSASRTGHQPQHF. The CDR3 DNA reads TGTGCCAGCAGTGCCTCGAGGACAGGTCATCAGCCCCAGCATTTT.

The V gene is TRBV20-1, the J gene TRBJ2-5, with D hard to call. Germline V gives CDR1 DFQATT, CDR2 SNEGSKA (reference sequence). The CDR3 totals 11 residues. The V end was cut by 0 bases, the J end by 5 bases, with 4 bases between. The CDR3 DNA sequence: TGCAGTGCTAGAGAGAGGGAGACCCAGTACTTC. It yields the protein CSARERETQYF.

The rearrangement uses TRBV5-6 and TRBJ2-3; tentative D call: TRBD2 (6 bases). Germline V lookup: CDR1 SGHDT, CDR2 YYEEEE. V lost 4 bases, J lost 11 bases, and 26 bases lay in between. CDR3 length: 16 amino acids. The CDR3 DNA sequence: TGTGCCAGCAGCATGAAATCCCGGGACTCTGGGATTCGGCAGTATTTT. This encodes CASSMKSRDSGIRQYF.

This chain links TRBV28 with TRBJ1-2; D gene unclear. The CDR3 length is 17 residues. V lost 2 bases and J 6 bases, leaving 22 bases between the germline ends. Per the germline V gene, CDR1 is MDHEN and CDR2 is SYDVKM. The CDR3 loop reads CASSLGGQVGGLDGYTF. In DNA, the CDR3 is TGTGCCAGCAGTTTAGGTGGGCAAGTGGGAGGCTTGGATGGCTACACCTTC.

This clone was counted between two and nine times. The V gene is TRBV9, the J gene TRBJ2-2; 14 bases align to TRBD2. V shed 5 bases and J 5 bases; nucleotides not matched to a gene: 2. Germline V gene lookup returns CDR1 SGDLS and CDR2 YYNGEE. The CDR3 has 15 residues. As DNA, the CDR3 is TGTGCCAGCAGAGGGACTAGCGGGGGAACCGGGGAGCTGTTTTTT. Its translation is CASRGTSGGTGELFF. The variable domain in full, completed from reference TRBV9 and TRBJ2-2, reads DSGVTQTPKHLITATGQRVTLRCSPRSGDLSVYWYQQSLDQGLQFLIQYYNGEERAKGNILERFSAQQFPDLHSELNLSSLELGDSALYFCASRGTSGGTGELFFGEGSRLTVL.

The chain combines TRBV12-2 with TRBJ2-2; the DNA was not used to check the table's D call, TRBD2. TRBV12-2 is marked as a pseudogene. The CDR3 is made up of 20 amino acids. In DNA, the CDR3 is TGTGCAAGTCGCTTAGCCGATCTGCCGGCGACTAGCGGTCGCGGCGGGGAGCTGTTTTTT. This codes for CASRLADLPATSGRGGELFF.

The CDR3: CASSQDTQGDTDTQYF. CDR3 nucleotide sequence: TGTGCCAGCAGCCAAGATACTCAGGGGGACACAGATACGCAGTATTTT. The chain couples TRBV4-2 to TRBJ2-3, with TRBD1 matching over 7 bases. The CDR3 runs 16 residues. Germline CDR1 LGHNA, CDR2 YNFKEQ. The junction had 5 bases not matched to a gene; V was cut back by 0 bases and J by 2 bases.

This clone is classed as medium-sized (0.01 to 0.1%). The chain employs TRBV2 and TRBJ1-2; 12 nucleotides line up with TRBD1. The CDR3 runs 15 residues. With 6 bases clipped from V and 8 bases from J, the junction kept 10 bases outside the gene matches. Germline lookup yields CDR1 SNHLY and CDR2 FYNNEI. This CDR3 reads CASSGSRDRGRGYTF. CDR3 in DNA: TGTGCCAGCAGCGGATCCCGGGACAGGGGGCGAGGCTACACCTTC. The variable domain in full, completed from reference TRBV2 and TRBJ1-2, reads EPEVTQTPSHQVTQMGQEVILRCVPISNHLYFYWYRQILGQKVEFLVSFYNNEISEKSEIFDDQFSVERPDGSNFTLKIRSTKLEDSAMYFCASSGSRDRGRGYTFGSGTRLTVV.

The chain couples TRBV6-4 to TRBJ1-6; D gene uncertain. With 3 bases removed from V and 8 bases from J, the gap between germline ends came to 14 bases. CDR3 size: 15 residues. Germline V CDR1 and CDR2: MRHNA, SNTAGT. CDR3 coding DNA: TGTGCCAGCAGTGAGGCAGCCGCGGGCTATTCACCCCTCCACTTT. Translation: CASSEAAAGYSPLHF.

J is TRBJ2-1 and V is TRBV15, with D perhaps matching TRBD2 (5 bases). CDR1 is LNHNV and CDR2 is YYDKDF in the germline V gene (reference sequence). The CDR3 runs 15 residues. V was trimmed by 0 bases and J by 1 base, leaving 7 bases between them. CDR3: CATSRDGLSYNEQFF. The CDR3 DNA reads TGTGCCACCAGCAGAGATGGACTTTCCTACAATGAGCAGTTCTTC.

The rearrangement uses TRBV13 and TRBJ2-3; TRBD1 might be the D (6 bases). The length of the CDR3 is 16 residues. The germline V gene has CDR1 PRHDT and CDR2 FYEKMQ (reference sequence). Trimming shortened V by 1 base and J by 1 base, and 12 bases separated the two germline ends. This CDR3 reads CASSLDIGGRTDTQYF. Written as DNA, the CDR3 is TGTGCCAGCAGCTTAGACATTGGGGGCCGCACAGATACGCAGTATTTT.

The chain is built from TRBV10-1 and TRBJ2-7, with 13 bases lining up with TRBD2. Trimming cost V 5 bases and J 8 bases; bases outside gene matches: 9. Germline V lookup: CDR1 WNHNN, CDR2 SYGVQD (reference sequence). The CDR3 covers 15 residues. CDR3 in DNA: TGCGCCAGCAGTCCCACTAGCGGGGGGGCGGCGAAGCAGTACTTC. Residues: CASSPTSGGAAKQYF.

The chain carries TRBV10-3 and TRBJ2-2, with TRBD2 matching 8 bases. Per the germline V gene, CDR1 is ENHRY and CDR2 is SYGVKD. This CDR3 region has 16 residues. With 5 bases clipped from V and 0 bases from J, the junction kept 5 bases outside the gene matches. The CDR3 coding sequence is TGTGCCATCAGTACCAATAGCGGGGCGAACACCGGGGAGCTGTTTTTT. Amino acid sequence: CAISTNSGANTGELFF.

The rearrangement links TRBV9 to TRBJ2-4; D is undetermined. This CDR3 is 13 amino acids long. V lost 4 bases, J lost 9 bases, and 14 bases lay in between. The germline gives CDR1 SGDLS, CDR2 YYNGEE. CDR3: CASSTDLVSIQYF. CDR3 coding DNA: TGTGCCAGCAGCACTGACTTGGTGAGCATTCAGTACTTC.

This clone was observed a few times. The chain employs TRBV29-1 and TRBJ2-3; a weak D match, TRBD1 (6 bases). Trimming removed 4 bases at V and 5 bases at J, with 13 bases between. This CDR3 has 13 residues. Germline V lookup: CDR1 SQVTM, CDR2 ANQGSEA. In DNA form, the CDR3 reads TGCAGCGTTGTGGGGCAAGGGGGAGATACGCAGTATTTT. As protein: CSVVGQGGDTQYF.

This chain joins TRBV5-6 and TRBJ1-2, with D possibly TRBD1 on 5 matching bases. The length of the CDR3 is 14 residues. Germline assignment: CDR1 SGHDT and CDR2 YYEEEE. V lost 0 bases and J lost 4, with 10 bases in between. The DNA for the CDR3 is TGTGCCAGCAGCTTGGTGGGGCAGCGCTATGGCTACACCTTC. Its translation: CASSLVGQRYGYTF.

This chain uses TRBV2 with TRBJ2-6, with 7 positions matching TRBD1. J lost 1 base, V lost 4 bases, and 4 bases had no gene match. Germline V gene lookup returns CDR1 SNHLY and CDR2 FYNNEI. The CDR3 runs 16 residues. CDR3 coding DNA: TGTGCCAGCAGTGCACAGGGGCGGTCTGGGGCCAACGTCCTGACTTTC. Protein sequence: CASSAQGRSGANVLTF.

The chain's CDR3 is CASSFEGQGNEKLFF. The CDR3 DNA reads TGTGCCAGCAGCTTTGAGGGACAGGGTAATGAAAAACTGTTTTTT. The chain combines TRBV7-9 with TRBJ1-4; 9 nucleotides align to TRBD1. CDR1 SEHNR and CDR2 FQNEAQ come from the germline V gene (reference sequence). The junction had 3 bases not matched to a gene; V was cut back by 3 bases and J by 4 bases. The CDR3 extends over 15 amino acids.

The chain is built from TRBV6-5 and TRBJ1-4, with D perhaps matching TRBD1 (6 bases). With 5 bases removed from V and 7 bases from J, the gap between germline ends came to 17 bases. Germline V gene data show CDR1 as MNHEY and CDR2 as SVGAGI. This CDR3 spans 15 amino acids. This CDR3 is CASSPPGGASEKLFF. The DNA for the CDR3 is TGTGCCAGCAGTCCCCCGGGGGGCGCTTCTGAAAAACTGTTTTTT.

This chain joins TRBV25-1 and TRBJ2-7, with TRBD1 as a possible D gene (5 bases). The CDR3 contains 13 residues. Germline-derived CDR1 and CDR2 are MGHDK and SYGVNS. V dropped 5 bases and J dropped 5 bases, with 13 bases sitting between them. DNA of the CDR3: TGTGCCAGCAGTTTGCAGGGCTTGAACGAGCAGTACTTC. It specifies CASSLQGLNEQYF.

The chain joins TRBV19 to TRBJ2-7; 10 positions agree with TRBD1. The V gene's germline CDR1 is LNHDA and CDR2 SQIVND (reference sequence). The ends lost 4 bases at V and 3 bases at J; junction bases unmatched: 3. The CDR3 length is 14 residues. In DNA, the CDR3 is TGTGCCAGTAGTACCGGGACAGGGGACTACGAGCAGTACTTC. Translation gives CASSTGTGDYEQYF.

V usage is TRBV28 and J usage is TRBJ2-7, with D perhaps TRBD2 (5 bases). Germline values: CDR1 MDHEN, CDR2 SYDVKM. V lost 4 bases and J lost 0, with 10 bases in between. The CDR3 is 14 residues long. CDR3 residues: CASSSPTNSYEQYF. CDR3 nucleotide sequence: TGTGCCAGCAGTTCCCCGACTAACTCCTACGAGCAGTACTTC.

CDR3: CASSLMGIDSPLHF. The CDR3 DNA reads as TGTGCCAGCAGCTTAATGGGCATAGATTCACCCCTCCACTTT. This chain joins TRBV7-2 and TRBJ1-6; D uncertain. Trimming removed 2 bases at V and 8 bases at J, with 10 bases between. The germline CDR1 and CDR2 sequences are SGHTA and FQGNSA. CDR3 length: 14 residues.

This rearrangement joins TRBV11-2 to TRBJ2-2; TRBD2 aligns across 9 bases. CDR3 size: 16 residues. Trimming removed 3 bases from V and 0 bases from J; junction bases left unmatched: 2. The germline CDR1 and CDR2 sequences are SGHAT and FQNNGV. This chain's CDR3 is CASSFRGGANTGELFF. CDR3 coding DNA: TGTGCCAGCAGCTTTCGCGGGGGGGCGAACACCGGGGAGCTGTTTTTT.

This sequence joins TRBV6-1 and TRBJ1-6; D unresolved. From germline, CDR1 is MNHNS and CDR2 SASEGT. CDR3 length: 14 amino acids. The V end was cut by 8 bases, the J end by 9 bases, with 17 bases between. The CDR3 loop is CASRFEVLSSPLHF. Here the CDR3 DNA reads TGTGCCAGCCGATTTGAGGTCCTTAGTTCACCCCTCCACTTT.

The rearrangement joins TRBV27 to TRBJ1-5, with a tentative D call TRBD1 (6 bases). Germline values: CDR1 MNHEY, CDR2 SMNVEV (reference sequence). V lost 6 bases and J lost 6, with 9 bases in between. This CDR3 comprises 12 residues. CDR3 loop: CASSSTGQPQHF. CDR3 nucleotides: TGTGCCAGCAGCTCGACAGGTCAGCCCCAGCATTTT.